The 5 T cell receptor beta chains presented below share a single source sample, sequenced in a study of blood T cells in healthy people across ages. The second PCR ran roughly 7 to 11 cycles with a sample-barcoded 5' primer and J-beta primers. TCRdb processed the 5' RACE reads anew with MiXCR; each CDR3 protein has one entry. The table records 700,000 or so distinct CDR3 sequences, about 20% of them present only once. Sequenced sample: blood. All receptors come from a man between 70 and 80 years old in good health.

This clonotype showed up many times. This chain links TRBV7-9 with TRBJ1-4; possible D gene TRBD1, 5 bases. V shed 5 bases and J shed 0 bases, with 7 bases lying between them. Germline V lookup: CDR1 SEHNR, CDR2 FQNEAQ (reference sequence). CDR3 length: 14 residues. The CDR3 sequence is CASSETATNEKLFF. In DNA form, the CDR3 reads TGTGCCAGCAGCGAGACAGCAACTAATGAAAAACTGTTTTTT.

This clonotype turned up a few times. The chain has TRBV20-1 and TRBJ1-5, with D uncertain. CDR1 is DFQATT and CDR2 is SNEGSKA in the germline V gene (reference sequence). The CDR3 loop spans 14 amino acids. V was cut by 3 bases and J by 5 bases, with 14 bases left in between. CDR3 sequence (DNA): TGCAGTGCTAGTATCGACCCCAGCCATCAGCCCCAGCATTTT. Translating gives CSASIDPSHQPQHF.

This clonotype has only one observation. This chain links TRBV7-2 with TRBJ2-7, with 10 bases matching TRBD2. This CDR3 has 17 residues. Germline CDR1 is SGHTA and CDR2 is FQGNSA. Germline trimming cut 1 base from V and 0 bases from J; bases unmatched to any gene: 6. CDR3 in DNA: TGTGCCAGCAGCTTAGTTACTAGCGGGGCCTCCTCCTACGAGCAGTACTTC. This codes for CASSLVTSGASSYEQYF.

The CDR3 DNA is TGTGCCAGCAGCCTGTCGGATGGCAGGGAGACCCAGTACTTC. It is translated as CASSLSDGRETQYF. The rearrangement uses TRBV3-1 and TRBJ2-5, with D unclear. Trimming left V 4 bases short and J 5 bases short, with 14 bases between. The CDR3 length is 14 residues. The germline V gene encodes CDR1 LGHDT and CDR2 YNNKEL (reference sequence).

The chain employs TRBV7-9 and TRBJ1-1, with 10 bases matching TRBD1. The V segment lost 5 bases and the J segment 11 bases; nucleotides outside the gene matches: 11. The CDR3 extends over 14 amino acids. Per germline, CDR1 SEHNR and CDR2 FQNEAQ (reference sequence). The CDR3 bases are TGTGCCAGCAGCCCAAAGGACAGGGGGTGGCGTGCTTTCTTT. Translated, it gives CASSPKDRGWRAFF.